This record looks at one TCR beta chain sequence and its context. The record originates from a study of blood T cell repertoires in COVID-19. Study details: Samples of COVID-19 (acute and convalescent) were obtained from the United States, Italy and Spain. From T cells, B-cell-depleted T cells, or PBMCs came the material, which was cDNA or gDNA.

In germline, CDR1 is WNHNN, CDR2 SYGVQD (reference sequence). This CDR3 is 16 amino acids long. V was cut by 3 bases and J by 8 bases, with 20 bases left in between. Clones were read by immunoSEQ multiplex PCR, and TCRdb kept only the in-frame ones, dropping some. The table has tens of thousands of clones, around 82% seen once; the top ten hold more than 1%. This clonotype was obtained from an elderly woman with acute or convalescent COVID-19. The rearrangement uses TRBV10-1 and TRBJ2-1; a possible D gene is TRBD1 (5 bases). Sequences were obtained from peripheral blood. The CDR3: CASSDGETPRGDEQFF. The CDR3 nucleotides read TGCGCCAGCAGTGATGGCGAAACCCCTAGGGGTGATGAGCAGTTCTTC.